This record concerns one T cell receptor beta chain sequence. Its antigen is as yet unknown. The CDR3 extends over 15 amino acids. The ends were cut back, 3 bases at V and 5 bases at J, with 14 bases in the middle. Germline V CDR1 and CDR2: SGHDT, YYEEEE. The record originates from a study of cytomegalovirus exposure and HLA in healthy donors. Findings and limits, study-wide: Among TCR sequences, most were rare, though some public TCRs appeared in many donors.

The primer mix had 60 Vbeta and 13 Jbeta primers. Generated by immunoSEQ multiplex PCR, the TCRdb table keeps only in-frame clones and is missing some. The table lists some 160,000 clones, around 81% of them singletons. The chain couples TRBV5-6 to TRBJ1-4; D is possibly TRBD1 (5 bases). Sequencing used PBMCs. The source of this sequence is a man aged 35-49 years in good health and CMV-seronegative. The CDR3 protein is CASSSGGDLNEKLFF. The CDR3 bases are TGTGCCAGCAGCTCCGGGGGGGATTTGAATGAAAAACTGTTTTTT. Filled out from reference TRBV5-6 and TRBJ1-4, the complete variable domain reads DAGVTQSPTHLIKTRGQQVTLRCSPKSGHDTVSWYQQALGQGPQFIFQYYEEEERQRGNFPDRFSGHQFPNYSSELNVNALLLGDSALYLCASSSGGDLNEKLFFGSGTQLSVL.